The 6 T cell receptor beta chains below were found in one sample sequenced in a study of early T cells in non-severe SARS-CoV-2 infection. TCRdb fed the 5' RACE reads into MiXCR, producing one record per CDR3 protein. Among tens of thousands of distinct CDR3 sequences listed, 4.5% to 7.5% were seen once. The sequenced sample was whole blood. The receptors derive from an adult who was a healthcare worker with PCR-confirmed SARS-CoV-2 infection or an uninfected control (not recorded which).

This clonotype has more than one count but fewer than ten. This rearrangement joins TRBV20-1 to TRBJ2-2; maybe TRBD2 (6 bases). The CDR3 totals 13 residues. Trimming took 3 bases from V and 4 from J, leaving 9 bases between them. Per germline, CDR1 DFQATT and CDR2 SNEGSKA (reference sequence). The CDR3 DNA is TGCAGTGCTAGGGGACTCCTCACCGGGGAGCTGTTTTTT. Translation gives CSARGLLTGELFF.

This clonotype was observed many times. The rearrangement links TRBV5-1 to TRBJ1-3; 11 bases agree with TRBD1. Losses at the gene ends were 4 bases for V and 4 bases for J; bases not matched to a gene: 7. The CDR3 runs 16 residues. CDR1 and CDR2 (germline): SGHRS, YFSETQ. The CDR3 DNA follows: TGCGCCAGCAGCCCTGGACAGGGGGCAGGAGGAAACACCATATATTTT. Encoded protein: CASSPGQGAGGNTIYF.

This clonotype was seen at least ten times. The rearrangement uses TRBV7-6 and TRBJ1-4; D gene ambiguous. The germline CDR1 and CDR2 sequences are SGHVS and FNYEAQ. CDR3 length: 13 amino acids. V was shortened by 4 bases and J by 3 bases, with 6 bases between the two germline ends. In nucleotides, the CDR3 is TGTGCCAGCAGCTCCCGACCTAATGAAAAACTGTTTTTT. This encodes CASSSRPNEKLFF.

This clonotype has only a few counts. This rearrangement joins TRBV5-5 to TRBJ2-2; a possible D gene is TRBD2 (5 bases). The germline gives CDR1 SGHKS, CDR2 YYEKEE (reference sequence). The CDR3 covers 14 residues. V was clipped by 4 bases and J by 5 bases, with 12 bases between them. DNA for the CDR3: TGTGCCAGCAGCCCCCGGGATTGGACCGGGGAGCTGTTTTTT. It specifies CASSPRDWTGELFF.

The chain combines TRBV27 with TRBJ2-3, with 8 bases matching TRBD1. Germline V gene sequence: CDR1 MNHEY, CDR2 SMNVEV (reference sequence). This CDR3 spans 15 amino acids. Germline trimming cut 7 bases from V and 3 bases from J; bases unmatched to any gene: 9. CDR3 sequence: CASTLRQGITDTQYF. CDR3 DNA sequence: TGTGCCAGCACTCTCAGACAGGGGATAACAGATACGCAGTATTTT.

This clonotype was observed many times. CDR3 region: CASSSPLGSGRSCPLEQYF. DNA of the CDR3: TGTGCCAGCAGTTCCCCGCTTGGTAGCGGGAGAAGTTGCCCCCTCGAGCAGTACTTC. The J gene is TRBJ2-7, the V gene TRBV6-7; 9 bases agree with TRBD2. TRBV6-7 is filed as an ORF, its function uncertain. With 4 bases clipped from V and 6 bases from J, the junction kept 22 bases outside the gene matches. CDR3 length: 19 residues.